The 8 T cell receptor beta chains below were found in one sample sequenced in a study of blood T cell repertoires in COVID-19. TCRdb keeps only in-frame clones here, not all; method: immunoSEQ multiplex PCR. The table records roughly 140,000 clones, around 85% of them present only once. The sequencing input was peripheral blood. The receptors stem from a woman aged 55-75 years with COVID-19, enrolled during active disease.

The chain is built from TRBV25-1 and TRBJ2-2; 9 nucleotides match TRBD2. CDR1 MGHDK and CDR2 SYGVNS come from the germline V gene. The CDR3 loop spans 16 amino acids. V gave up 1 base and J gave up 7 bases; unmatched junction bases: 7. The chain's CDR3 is CASSEFASGELGELFF. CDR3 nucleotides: TGTGCCAGCAGTGAATTCGCTAGCGGGGAACTCGGGGAGCTGTTTTTT.

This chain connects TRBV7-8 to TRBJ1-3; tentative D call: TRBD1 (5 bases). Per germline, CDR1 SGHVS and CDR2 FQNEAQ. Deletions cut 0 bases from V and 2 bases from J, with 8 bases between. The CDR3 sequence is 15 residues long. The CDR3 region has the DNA TGTGCCAGCAGCTTAGCCGCGACAGCTGGAAACACCATATATTTT. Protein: CASSLAATAGNTIYF.

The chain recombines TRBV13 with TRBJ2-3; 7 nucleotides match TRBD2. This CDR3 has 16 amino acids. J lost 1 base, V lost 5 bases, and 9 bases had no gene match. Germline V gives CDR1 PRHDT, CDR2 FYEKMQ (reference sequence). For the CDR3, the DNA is TGTGCCAGCAGCCCCGAGGGGCTAGCGGGCACAGATACGCAGTATTTT. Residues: CASSPEGLAGTDTQYF.

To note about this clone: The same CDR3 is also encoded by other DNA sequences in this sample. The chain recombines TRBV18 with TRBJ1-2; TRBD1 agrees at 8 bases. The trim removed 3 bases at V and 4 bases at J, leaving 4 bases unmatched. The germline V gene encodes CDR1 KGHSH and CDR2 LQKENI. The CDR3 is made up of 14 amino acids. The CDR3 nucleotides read TGTGCCAGCTCACCCGGACAGGGATTCTATGGCTACACCTTC. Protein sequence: CASSPGQGFYGYTF.

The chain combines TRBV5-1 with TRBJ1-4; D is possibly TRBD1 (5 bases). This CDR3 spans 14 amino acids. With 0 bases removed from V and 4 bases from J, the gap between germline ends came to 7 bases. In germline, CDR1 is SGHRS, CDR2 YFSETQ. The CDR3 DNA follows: TGCGCCAGCAGCTTGGGACAGCGTAATGAAAAACTGTTTTTT. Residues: CASSLGQRNEKLFF.

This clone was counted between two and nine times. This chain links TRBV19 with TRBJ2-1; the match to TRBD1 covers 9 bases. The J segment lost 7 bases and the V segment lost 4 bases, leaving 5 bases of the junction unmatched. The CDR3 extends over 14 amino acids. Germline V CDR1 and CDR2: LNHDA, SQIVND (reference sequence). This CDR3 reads CASSRDREGNEQFF. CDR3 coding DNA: TGTGCCAGTAGTAGGGACAGGGAGGGAAATGAGCAGTTCTTC. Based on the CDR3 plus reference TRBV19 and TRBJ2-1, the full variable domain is DGGITQSPKYLFRKEGQNVTLSCEQNLNHDAMYWYRQDPGQGLRLIYYSQIVNDFQKGDIAEGYSVSREKKESFPLTVTSAQKNPTAFYLCASSRDREGNEQFFGPGTRLTVL.

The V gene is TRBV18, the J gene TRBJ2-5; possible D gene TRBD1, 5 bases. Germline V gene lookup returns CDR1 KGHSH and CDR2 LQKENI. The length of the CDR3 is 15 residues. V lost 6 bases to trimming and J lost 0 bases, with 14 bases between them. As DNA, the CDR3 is TGTGCCAGCTCCTCGACAGTACAAAACCAAGAGACCCAGTACTTC. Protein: CASSSTVQNQETQYF.

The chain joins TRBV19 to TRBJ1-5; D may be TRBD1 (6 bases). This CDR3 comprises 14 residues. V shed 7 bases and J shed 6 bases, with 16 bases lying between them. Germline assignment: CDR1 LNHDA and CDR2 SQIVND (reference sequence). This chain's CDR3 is CASNEGVQGQPQHF. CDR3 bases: TGTGCCAGTAATGAGGGGGTTCAAGGTCAGCCCCAGCATTTT.